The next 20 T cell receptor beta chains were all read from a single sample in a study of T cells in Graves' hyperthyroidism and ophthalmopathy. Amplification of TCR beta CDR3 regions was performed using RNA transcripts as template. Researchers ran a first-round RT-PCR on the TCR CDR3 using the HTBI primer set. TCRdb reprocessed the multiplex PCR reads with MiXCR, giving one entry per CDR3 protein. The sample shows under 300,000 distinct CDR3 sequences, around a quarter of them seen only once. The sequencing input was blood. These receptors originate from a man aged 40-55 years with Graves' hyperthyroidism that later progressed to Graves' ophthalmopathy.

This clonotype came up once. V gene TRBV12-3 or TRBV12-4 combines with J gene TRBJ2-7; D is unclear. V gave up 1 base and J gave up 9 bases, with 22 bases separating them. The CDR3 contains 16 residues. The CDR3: CASSLVGASSAELQYF. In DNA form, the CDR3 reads TGTGCCAGCAGTTTAGTAGGTGCCTCGTCGGCCGAGTTGCAGTACTTC.

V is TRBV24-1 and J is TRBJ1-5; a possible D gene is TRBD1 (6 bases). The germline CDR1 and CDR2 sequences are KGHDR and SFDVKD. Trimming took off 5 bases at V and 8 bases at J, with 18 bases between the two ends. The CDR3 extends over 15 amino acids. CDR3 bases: TGTGCCACCAGTGTGGGGAGGACAGCGAGGGAGCCCCAGCATTTT. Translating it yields CATSVGRTAREPQHF.

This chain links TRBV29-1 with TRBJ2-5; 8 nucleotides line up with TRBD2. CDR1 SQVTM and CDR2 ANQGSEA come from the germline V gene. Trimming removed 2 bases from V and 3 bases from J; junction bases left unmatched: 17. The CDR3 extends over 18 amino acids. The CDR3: CSVEQAAHPGLGEETQYF. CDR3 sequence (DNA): TGCAGCGTTGAACAAGCCGCCCATCCGGGACTAGGGGAAGAGACCCAGTACTTC.

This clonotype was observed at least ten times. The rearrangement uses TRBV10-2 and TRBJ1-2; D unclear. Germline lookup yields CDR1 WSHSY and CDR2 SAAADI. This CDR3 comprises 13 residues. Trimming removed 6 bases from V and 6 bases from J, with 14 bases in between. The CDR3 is CASSDGSRDGYTF. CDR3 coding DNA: TGCGCCAGCAGCGACGGATCTCGAGATGGCTACACCTTC.

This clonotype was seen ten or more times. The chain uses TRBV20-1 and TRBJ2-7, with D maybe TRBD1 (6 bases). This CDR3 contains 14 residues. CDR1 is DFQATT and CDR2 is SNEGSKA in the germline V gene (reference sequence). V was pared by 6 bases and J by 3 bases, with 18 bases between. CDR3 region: CSAHRGRGDYEQYF. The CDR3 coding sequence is TGCAGTGCCCACCGAGGCAGGGGAGACTACGAGCAGTACTTC.

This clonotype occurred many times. The CDR3 bases are TGTGCCAGCAGCTTGCAGCGGCAGTCCTACGAGCAGTACTTC. This translates into CASSLQRQSYEQYF. The chain combines TRBV7-8 with TRBJ2-7; tentatively, D is TRBD2 (5 bases). Between the trimmed V and J ends, which lost 3 bases and 1 base, there was a span of 10 bases. This CDR3 contains 14 residues. Germline loops: CDR1 SGHVS, CDR2 FQNEAQ.

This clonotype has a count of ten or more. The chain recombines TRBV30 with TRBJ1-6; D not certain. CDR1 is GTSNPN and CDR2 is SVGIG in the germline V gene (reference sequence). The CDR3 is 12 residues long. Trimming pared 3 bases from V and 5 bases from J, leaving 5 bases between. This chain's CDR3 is CAWRQHNSPLHF. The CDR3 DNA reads TGTGCCTGGAGACAACATAATTCACCCCTCCACTTT.

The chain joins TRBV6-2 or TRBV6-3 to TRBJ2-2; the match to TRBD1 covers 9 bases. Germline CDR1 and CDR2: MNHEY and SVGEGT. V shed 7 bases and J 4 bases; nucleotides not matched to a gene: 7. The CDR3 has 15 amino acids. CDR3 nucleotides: TGTGCCAGCAACTACAGGGGGCCGATCACCGGGGAGCTGTTTTTT. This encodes CASNYRGPITGELFF.

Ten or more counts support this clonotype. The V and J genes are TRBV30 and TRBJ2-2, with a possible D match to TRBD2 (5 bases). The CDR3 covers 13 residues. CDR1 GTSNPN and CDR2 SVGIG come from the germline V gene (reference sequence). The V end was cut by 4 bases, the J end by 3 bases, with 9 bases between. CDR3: CAWKEADTGELFF. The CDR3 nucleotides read TGTGCCTGGAAGGAGGCAGACACCGGGGAGCTGTTTTTT.

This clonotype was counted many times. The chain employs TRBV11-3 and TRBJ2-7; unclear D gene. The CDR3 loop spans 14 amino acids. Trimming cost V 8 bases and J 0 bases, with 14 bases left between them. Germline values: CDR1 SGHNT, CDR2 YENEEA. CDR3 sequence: CASVSGGSSYEQYF. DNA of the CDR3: TGTGCCAGCGTAAGTGGCGGTAGCTCCTACGAGCAGTACTTC.

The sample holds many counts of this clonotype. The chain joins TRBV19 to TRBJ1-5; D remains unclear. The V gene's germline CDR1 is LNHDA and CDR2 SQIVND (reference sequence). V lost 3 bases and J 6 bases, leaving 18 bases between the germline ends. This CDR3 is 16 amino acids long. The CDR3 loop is CASSISVWGTGQPQHF. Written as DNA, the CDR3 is TGTGCCAGTAGTATTTCAGTTTGGGGAACGGGTCAGCCCCAGCATTTT.

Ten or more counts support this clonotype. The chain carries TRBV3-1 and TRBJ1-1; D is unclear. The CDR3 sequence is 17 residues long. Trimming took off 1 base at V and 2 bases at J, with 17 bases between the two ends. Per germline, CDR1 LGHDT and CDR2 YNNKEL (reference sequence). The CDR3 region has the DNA TGTGCCAGCAGCCAAGCTTCAGGCCGGGGAGGAAACACTGAAGCTTTCTTT. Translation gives CASSQASGRGGNTEAFF.

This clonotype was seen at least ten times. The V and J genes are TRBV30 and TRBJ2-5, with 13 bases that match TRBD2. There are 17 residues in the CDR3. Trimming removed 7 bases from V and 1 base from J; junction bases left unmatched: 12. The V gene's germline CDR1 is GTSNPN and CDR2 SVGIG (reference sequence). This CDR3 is CASKGLAGANRQETQYF. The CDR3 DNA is TGTGCCTCGAAAGGACTAGCGGGAGCCAACCGCCAAGAGACCCAGTACTTC.

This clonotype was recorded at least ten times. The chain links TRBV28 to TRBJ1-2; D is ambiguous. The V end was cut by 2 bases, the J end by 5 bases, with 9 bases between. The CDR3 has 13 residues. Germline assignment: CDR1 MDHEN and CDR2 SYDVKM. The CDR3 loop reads CASSLDWRYGYTF. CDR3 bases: TGTGCCAGCAGTTTAGACTGGAGGTATGGCTACACCTTC.

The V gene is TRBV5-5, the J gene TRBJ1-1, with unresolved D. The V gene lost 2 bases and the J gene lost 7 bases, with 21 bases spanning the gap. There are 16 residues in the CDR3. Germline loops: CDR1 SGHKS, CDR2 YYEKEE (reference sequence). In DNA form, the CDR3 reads TGTGCCAGCAGCTTACTATTCACCAGCCGATTCGATGAAGCTTTCTTT. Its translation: CASSLLFTSRFDEAFF.

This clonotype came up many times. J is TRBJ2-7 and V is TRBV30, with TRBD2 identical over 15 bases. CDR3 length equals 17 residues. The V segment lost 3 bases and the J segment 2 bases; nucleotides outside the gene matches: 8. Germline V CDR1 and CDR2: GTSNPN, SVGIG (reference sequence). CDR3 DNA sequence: TGTGCCTGGAGCCCCCCTCGGACTAGCGGGAGGGCCTACGAGCAGTACTTC. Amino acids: CAWSPPRTSGRAYEQYF. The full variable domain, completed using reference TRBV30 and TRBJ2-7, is SQTIHQWPATLVQPVGSPLSLECTVEGTSNPNLYWYRQAAGRGLQLLFYSVGIGQISSEVPQNLSASRPQDRQFILSSKKLLLSDSGFYLCAWSPPRTSGRAYEQYFGPGTRLTVT.

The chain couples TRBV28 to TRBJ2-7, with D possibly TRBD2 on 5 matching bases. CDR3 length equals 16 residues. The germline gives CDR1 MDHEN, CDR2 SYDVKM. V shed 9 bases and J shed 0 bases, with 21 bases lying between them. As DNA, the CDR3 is TGTGCCAGTAGTATATCAGCCACGGGAAGCTCCTACGAGCAGTACTTC. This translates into CASSISATGSSYEQYF.

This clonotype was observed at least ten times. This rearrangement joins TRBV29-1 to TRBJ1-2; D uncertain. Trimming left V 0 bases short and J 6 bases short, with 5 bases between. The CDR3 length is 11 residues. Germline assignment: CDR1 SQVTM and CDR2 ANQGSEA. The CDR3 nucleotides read TGCAGCGTTGAAGATCTACATGGCTACACCTTC. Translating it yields CSVEDLHGYTF. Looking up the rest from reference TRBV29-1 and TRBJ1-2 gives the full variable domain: SAVISQKPSRDICQRGTSLTIQCQVDSQVTMMFWYRQQPGQSLTLIATANQGSEATYESGFVIDKFPISRPNLTFSTLTVSNMSPEDSSIYLCSVEDLHGYTFGSGTRLTVV.

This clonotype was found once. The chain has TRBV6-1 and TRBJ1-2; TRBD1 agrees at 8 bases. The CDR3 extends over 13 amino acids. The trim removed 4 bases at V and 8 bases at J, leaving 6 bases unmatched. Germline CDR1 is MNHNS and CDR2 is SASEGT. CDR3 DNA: TGTGCCAGCAGTGGAAAGACAGGGGACGGCTACACCTTC. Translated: CASSGKTGDGYTF.

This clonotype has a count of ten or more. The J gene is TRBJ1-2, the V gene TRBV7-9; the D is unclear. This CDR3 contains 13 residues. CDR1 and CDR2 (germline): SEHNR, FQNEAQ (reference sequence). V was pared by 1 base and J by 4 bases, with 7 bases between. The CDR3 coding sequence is TGTGCCAGCAGCTTAGTAGGGCCCTATGGCTACACCTTC. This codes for CASSLVGPYGYTF.